This T cell receptor (beta chain) was recovered during a study of blood T cell repertoires in COVID-19. The CDR3 runs to 12 residues. Germline V gene data show CDR1 as SGHDT and CDR2 as YYEEEE. Trimming removed 4 bases from V and 4 bases from J, with 8 bases in between. Repertoires were generated with immunoSEQ multiplex PCR, while TCRdb's copy carries only in-frame clones and drops some. The sample lists around 390,000 clones; 85% to 90% were seen once. This clonotype was sampled from a woman between 50 and 59 years old who had recovered from COVID-19. The V and J genes are TRBV5-6 and TRBJ1-1, with D unresolved. Material: PBMCs or T cells enriched from blood (not recorded which). CDR3 coding DNA: TGTGCCAGCAGCGGAGTCGGCACTGAAGCTTTCTTT. Protein: CASSGVGTEAFF.